This TCR beta chain was observed in a study of cytomegalovirus exposure and HLA in healthy donors. The PCR contained 60 Vbeta and 13 Jbeta primers. The table came from immunoSEQ multiplex PCR; TCRdb's copy has only in-frame clones and leaves some out. The profile covers roughly 250,000 clones, with about 75% appearing a single time and 2% to 2.5% taken by the ten largest. The length of the CDR3 is 14 residues. Trimming removed 7 bases from V and 10 bases from J, with 19 bases in between. Germline loops: CDR1 SEHNR, CDR2 FQNEAQ (reference sequence). The receptor's source is a female donor in good health and CMV-seronegative. The gene calls are TRBV7-9 and TRBJ2-2, with a possible D match to TRBD2 (5 bases). Material: PBMCs. Here the CDR3 reads CASTPFLDSLELFF. The CDR3 DNA reads TGTGCCAGCACCCCTTTCCTGGACTCCCTGGAGCTGTTTTTT.